This is a list of T cell receptor beta chains from one sample in a study of blood T cell repertoires in COVID-19. TCRdb's table, derived via immunoSEQ multiplex PCR, lists solely in-frame clones and lacks some. The data contain about 260,000 clones, approximately 86% of them singletons. Sequenced input: peripheral blood. The receptors were sampled from a woman aged 45-65 years who had recovered from COVID-19. CDR3s include the opening cysteine and the closing phenylalanine or tryptophan. Each record gives: D gene, V gene, J gene, CDR3 DNA, CDR3 protein. D genes are given only for firm matches.

>-|TRBV4-3|TRBJ2-4
TGCGCCAGCAGCCCCGCCGCGAGGAAAAACATTCAGTACTTC
CASSPAARKNIQYF
>-|TRBV30|TRBJ2-7
TGTGCCTGGAGTGTATCGGTGGGGCCCGGCGAGCAGTACTTC
CAWSVSVGPGEQYF
>TRBD1|TRBV9|TRBJ2-5
TGTGCCAGCGGAACCGCAGGGGGCGCGGTAGAGACCCAGTACTTC
CASGTAGGAVETQYF
>TRBD1|TRBV28|TRBJ2-7
TGTGCCAGCAGTTCTCGGGCCGGGACAGACTTCTACGAGCAGTACTTC
CASSSRAGTDFYEQYF
>-|TRBV3-1/TRBV3-2|TRBJ2-3
TGTGCCAGCAGCCAAGGACGGGACTTAACCCATACGCAGTATTTT
CASSQGRDLTHTQYF
>TRBD1|TRBV4-1|TRBJ2-1
TGCGCCAGCAGCCACGACAGGGGGACCTACAATGAGCAGTTCTTC
CASSHDRGTYNEQFF
>TRBD1|TRBV28|TRBJ1-1
TGTGCCAGCAGTCCGTCAGGGGGCAGGGGCACTGAAGCTTTCTTT
CASSPSGGRGTEAFF
>-|TRBV6-5|TRBJ2-2
TGTGCCTCGAGCCCGGGACTCTACACCGGGGAGCTGTTTTTT
CASSPGLYTGELFF
>-|TRBV10-3|TRBJ2-3
TGTGCCATCGCCGGTTCCGACTTACAGGCAGATACGCAGTATTTT
CAIAGSDLQADTQYF
>-|TRBV7-6|TRBJ2-2
TGTGCCAGCAGCTTAGCGGGGGGGACAGGTTACACCGGGGAGCTGTTTTTT
CASSLAGGTGYTGELFF